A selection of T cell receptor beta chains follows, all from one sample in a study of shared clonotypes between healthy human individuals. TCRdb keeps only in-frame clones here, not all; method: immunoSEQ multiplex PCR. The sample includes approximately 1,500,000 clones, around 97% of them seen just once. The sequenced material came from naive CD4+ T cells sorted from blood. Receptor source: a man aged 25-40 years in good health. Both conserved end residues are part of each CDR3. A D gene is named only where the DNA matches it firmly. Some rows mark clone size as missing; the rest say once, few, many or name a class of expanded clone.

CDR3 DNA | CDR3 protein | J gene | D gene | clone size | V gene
TGTGCCAGCAGCTTAACGGGAGGCCGCACAGATACGCAGTATTTT | CASSLTGGRTDTQYF | TRBJ2-3 | - | - | TRBV7-3
TGTGCCAGCAGCGGACGGTATGGCTACACCTTC | CASSGRYGYTF | TRBJ1-2 | - | - | TRBV28
TGTGCCAGCAGCCACGGAGCAACTAATGAAAAACTGTTTTTT | CASSHGATNEKLFF | TRBJ1-4 | - | - | TRBV7-2
TGTGCCAGCAGTTTATGGCGGGAGCGCGAGCAGTACTTC | CASSLWREREQYF | TRBJ2-7 | TRBD2 | - | TRBV27
TGTGCCAGCAGCTTAGCGGGGGGAGCGTTGGCCTACAATGAGCAGTTCTTC | CASSLAGGALAYNEQFF | TRBJ2-1 | - | - | TRBV7-2
TGTGCCACCAGCAGAGAAAAACTAGTCTACGAGCAGTACTTC | CATSREKLVYEQYF | TRBJ2-7 | - | - | TRBV15
TGCGCCAGCAGCTTGGGTCAACCCTCTGGGGCCAACGTCCTGACTTTC | CASSLGQPSGANVLTF | TRBJ2-6 | - | - | TRBV5-1
TGTGCCTGGAGTGTCAGGGTTAGCGGAAGAACAGATACGCAGTATTTT | CAWSVRVSGRTDTQYF | TRBJ2-3 | - | - | TRBV30
TGTGCCAGCAGCTCCTTCGTAGCTGAAGATACGCAGTATTTT | CASSSFVAEDTQYF | TRBJ2-3 | - | - | TRBV28
TGCGCCAGCAGCTCAGGAGGGACTAATGAAAAACTGTTTTTT | CASSSGGTNEKLFF | TRBJ1-4 | - | - | TRBV5-1
TGCGCCAGCTCCCGACTAGCGGGAGGGCCAGATACGCAGTATTTT | CASSRLAGGPDTQYF | TRBJ2-3 | TRBD2 | - | TRBV10-1
TGCGCCAGCAGTGTGAGGCGCTTCGATGAGCAGTTCTTC | CASSVRRFDEQFF | TRBJ2-1 | - | - | TRBV10-2
TGTGCCATCACTCCGGGACAGGGCGTCTACGAGCAGTACTTC | CAITPGQGVYEQYF | TRBJ2-7 | TRBD1 | - | TRBV10-3
TGTGCCATCAGTAGACAGCTACTGGGGGAAAGCTCCTACAATGAGCAGTTCTTC | CAISRQLLGESSYNEQFF | TRBJ2-1 | - | - | TRBV10-3
TGCAGCGTTGACGGACAGAAAGTCTATGGCTACACCTTC | CSVDGQKVYGYTF | TRBJ1-2 | - | once | TRBV29-1
TGTGCCAGCAGCTTTCCCAGTTTGGTAGATACGCAGTATTTT | CASSFPSLVDTQYF | TRBJ2-3 | - | - | TRBV5-5
TGTGCCAGCAGCTCCGGACAGGGAATCGCGAACACCGGGGAGCTGTTTTTT | CASSSGQGIANTGELFF | TRBJ2-2 | TRBD1 | - | TRBV11-3
TGTGCCAGCAGCGGGCTTAGGGACGACGAAAAACTGTTTTTT | CASSGLRDDEKLFF | TRBJ1-4 | - | - | TRBV2
TGTGCCAGCCGCGACGGTCACGAGCAGTACTTC | CASRDGHEQYF | TRBJ2-7 | - | - | TRBV6-5
TGTGCCAGTACCCCCCGGGACAGGGGTAGCTATGGCTACACCTTC | CASTPRDRGSYGYTF | TRBJ1-2 | TRBD1 | - | TRBV19
TGTGCCAGCAGTCCAGGGGTTGCCTCCTACAATGAGCAGTTCTTC | CASSPGVASYNEQFF | TRBJ2-1 | - | - | TRBV6-1
TGTGTAGCGGGAGCGAACACCGGGGAGCTGTTTTTT | CVAGANTGELFF | TRBJ2-2 | TRBD2 | - | TRBV12-5
TGTGCCAGCGGGACTGGCATCTACAATGAGCAGTTCTTC | CASGTGIYNEQFF | TRBJ2-1 | - | - | TRBV11-2
TGCGCCAGCAGCTTCGTTGCCCAATACAATGAGCAGTTCTTC | CASSFVAQYNEQFF | TRBJ2-1 | - | - | TRBV5-1
TGCAGCGTTTCTCCGAACACTGAAGCTTTCTTT | CSVSPNTEAFF | TRBJ1-1 | - | - | TRBV29-1
TGTGCCAGCAGCTTCCTTAACACCGGGGAGCTGTTTTTT | CASSFLNTGELFF | TRBJ2-2 | - | - | TRBV7-2
TGTGCCACCAGCAGACAGTCCGACGAGCAGTACTTC | CATSRQSDEQYF | TRBJ2-7 | - | - | TRBV15
TGTGCCACCAGCAGAGACCGCCTAGCGGGCCATGAGCAGTTCTTC | CATSRDRLAGHEQFF | TRBJ2-1 | TRBD2 | once | TRBV15
TGTGCAAGTCGCTTAGAACTTATACATGAAGGGACTAGCGGGACATACGAGCAGTACTTC | CASRLELIHEGTSGTYEQYF | TRBJ2-7 | - | - | TRBV12-2
TGTGCCTGGAGTGTACGGAGGGATCCCTATCCCTATGGCTACACCTTC | CAWSVRRDPYPYGYTF | TRBJ1-2 | - | - | TRBV30
TGTGCTAGTGGTTTGGAGAAGCGGGAGGGGGGAGATACGCAGTATTTT | CASGLEKREGGDTQYF | TRBJ2-3 | TRBD2 | - | TRBV12-5
TGCGCCAGCAGCTTGATGGGAAACCGAGAGACCCAGTACTTC | CASSLMGNRETQYF | TRBJ2-5 | - | - | TRBV5-1
TGTGCCAGCAGAGAACTGACAGGGAAGCTTACCGAGCAGTACTTC | CASRELTGKLTEQYF | TRBJ2-7 | TRBD1 | - | TRBV2
TGCGCCAGCAGTGAGTCGGGAGACGGGGAGCTGTTTTTT | CASSESGDGELFF | TRBJ2-2 | - | - | TRBV10-1
TGCGCCAGCAGCTTGGCCGTTGAGCTAGCGGGAGGCCAAGAGACCCAGTACTTC | CASSLAVELAGGQETQYF | TRBJ2-5 | TRBD2 | - | TRBV5-1
TGTGCCAGCAGCTTGTTAGGGCAGACATCGGCTGGAAACACCATATATTTT | CASSLLGQTSAGNTIYF | TRBJ1-3 | - | - | TRBV5-6
TGTGCCAGCTCACCGAGATACTATCCGGGGGAGTGGGAGACCCAGTACTTC | CASSPRYYPGEWETQYF | TRBJ2-5 | - | - | TRBV18
TGCGCCAGCAGCTTGGCCCCGGAGCGGGAACAAATTTATACGCAGTATTTT | CASSLAPEREQIYTQYF | TRBJ2-3 | TRBD2 | - | TRBV5-1
TGTGCCAGCTCACTCTCGGACAGGCCCGCCTATGGCTACACCTTC | CASSLSDRPAYGYTF | TRBJ1-2 | TRBD1 | - | TRBV18
TGTGCCAGCAGTGAAAGGCAGTACGGCTACACCTTC | CASSERQYGYTF | TRBJ1-2 | - | - | TRBV2
TGTGCCACCCACGGGGTGGAGCCCGCGAACACTGAAGCTTTCTTT | CATHGVEPANTEAFF | TRBJ1-1 | - | - | TRBV5-6
TGTGCCAGCAGCCGGGACAGACTCACAGATACGCAGTATTTT | CASSRDRLTDTQYF | TRBJ2-3 | TRBD1 | - | TRBV7-9